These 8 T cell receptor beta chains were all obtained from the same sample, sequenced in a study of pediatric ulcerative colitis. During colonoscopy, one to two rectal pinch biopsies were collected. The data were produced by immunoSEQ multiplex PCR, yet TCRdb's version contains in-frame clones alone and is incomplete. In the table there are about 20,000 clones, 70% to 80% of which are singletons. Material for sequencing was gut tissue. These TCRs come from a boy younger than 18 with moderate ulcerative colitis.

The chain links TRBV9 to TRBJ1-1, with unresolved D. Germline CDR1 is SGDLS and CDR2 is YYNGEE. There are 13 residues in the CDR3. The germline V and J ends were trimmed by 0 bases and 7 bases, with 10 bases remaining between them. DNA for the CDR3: TGTGCCAGCAGCGTAGAGCTCTGGAGTGAAGCTTTCTTT. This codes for CASSVELWSEAFF.

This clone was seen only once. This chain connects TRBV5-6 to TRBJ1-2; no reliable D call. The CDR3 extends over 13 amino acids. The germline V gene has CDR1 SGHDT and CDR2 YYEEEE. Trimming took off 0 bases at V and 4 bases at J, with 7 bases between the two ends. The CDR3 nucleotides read TGTGCCAGCAGCTTGGAGGCCCCCTATGGCTACACCTTC. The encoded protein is CASSLEAPYGYTF.

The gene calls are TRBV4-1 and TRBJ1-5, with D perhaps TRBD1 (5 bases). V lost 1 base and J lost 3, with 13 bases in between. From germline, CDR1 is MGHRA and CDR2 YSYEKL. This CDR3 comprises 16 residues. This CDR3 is CASSQASGLLNQPQHF. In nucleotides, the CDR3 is TGCGCCAGCAGCCAAGCCTCGGGACTCCTCAATCAGCCCCAGCATTTT.

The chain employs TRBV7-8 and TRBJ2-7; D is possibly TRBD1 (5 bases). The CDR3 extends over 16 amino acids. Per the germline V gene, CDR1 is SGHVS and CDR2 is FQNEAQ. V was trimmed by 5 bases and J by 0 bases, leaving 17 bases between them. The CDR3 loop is CASSVVVGAVSYEQYF. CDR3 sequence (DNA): TGTGCCAGCAGCGTGGTGGTAGGGGCGGTCTCCTACGAGCAGTACTTC. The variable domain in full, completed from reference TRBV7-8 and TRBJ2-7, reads GAGVSQSPRYKVAKRGQDVALRCDPISGHVSLFWYQQALGQGPEFLTYFQNEAQLDKSGLPSDRFFAERPEGSVSTLKIQRTQQEDSAVYLCASSVVVGAVSYEQYFGPGTRLTVT.

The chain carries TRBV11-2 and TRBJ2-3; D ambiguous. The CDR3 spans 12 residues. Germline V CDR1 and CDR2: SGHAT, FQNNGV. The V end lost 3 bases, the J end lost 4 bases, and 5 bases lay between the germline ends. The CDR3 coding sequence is TGTGCCAGCAGCTTGAACGCAGATACGCAGTATTTT. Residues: CASSLNADTQYF.

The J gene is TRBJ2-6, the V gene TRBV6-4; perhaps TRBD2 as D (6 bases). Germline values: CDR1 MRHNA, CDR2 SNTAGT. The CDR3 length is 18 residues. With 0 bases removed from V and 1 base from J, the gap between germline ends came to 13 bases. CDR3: CASSDSGLAGSGANVLTF. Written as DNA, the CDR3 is TGTGCCAGCAGTGACTCTGGGTTGGCGGGGTCTGGGGCCAACGTCCTGACTTTC.

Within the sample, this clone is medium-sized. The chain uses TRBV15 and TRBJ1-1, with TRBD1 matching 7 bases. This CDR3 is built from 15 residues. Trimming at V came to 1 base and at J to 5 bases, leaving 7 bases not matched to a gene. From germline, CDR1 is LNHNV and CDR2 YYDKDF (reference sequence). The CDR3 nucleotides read TGTGCCACCAGCAGAGGATCAGGGGGAGGAACTGAAGCTTTCTTT. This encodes CATSRGSGGGTEAFF.

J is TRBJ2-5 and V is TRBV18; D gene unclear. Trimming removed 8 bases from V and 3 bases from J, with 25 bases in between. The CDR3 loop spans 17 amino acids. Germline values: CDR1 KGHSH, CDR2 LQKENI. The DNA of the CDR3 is TGTGCCAGCGCATCACGTGTAGGTTCCGGGCTGGAAGAGACCCAGTACTTC. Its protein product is CASASRVGSGLEETQYF.